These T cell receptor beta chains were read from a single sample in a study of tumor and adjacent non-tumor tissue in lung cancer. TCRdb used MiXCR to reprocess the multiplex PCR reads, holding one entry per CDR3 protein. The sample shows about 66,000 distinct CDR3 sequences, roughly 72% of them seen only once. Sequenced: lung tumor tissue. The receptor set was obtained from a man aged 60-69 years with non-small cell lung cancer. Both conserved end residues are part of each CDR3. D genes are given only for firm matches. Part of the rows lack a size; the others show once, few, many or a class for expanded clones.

CDR3nt: TGTACCAGCAATGAAAGTACAGAGTGGACCTACGAGCAGTACTTC; CDR3aa: CTSNESTEWTYEQYF; v_gene: TRBV6-1; d_gene: NA; abundance: once; j_gene: TRBJ2-7
CDR3nt: TGTGCTAGCGGCTTGACTCAAGGAAACTACGAGCAGTACTTC; CDR3aa: CASGLTQGNYEQYF; v_gene: TRBV5-4; d_gene: NA; abundance: NA; j_gene: TRBJ2-7
CDR3nt: TGCAGCGCATCGCACAGCTACCGCCAAGAGAAACAGTACTTC; CDR3aa: CSASHSYRQEKQYF; v_gene: TRBV29-1; d_gene: NA; abundance: many; j_gene: TRBJ2-5
CDR3nt: TGTGCTAGCGCCCCCCCCGGGATAGCTTACAATGAGGAGTTCTTC; CDR3aa: CASAPPGIAYNEEFF; v_gene: TRBV6-5; d_gene: NA; abundance: NA; j_gene: TRBJ2-1
CDR3nt: TGTGCTAGCAGCTTGGCGCAGGGGGCTGATGCTTTCTTT; CDR3aa: CASSLAQGADAFF; v_gene: TRBV11-1; d_gene: TRBD1; abundance: NA; j_gene: TRBJ1-1
CDR3nt: TGTGCCAGCAGCTATAAGGGAGGGAACGAGCAGTACTTC; CDR3aa: CASSYKGGNEQYF; v_gene: TRBV7-9; d_gene: TRBD2; abundance: many; j_gene: TRBJ2-7
CDR3nt: TGCGGCGTTGTGAGGGACAGTTTCTACGAGCAGTACTTC; CDR3aa: CGVVRDSFYEQYF; v_gene: TRBV29-1; d_gene: TRBD1; abundance: NA; j_gene: TRBJ2-7
CDR3nt: TGTGCCAACAGTTCACTGGGTCAGGTCTCCTACGAGCAGTACTTC; CDR3aa: CANSSLGQVSYEQYF; v_gene: TRBV6-6; d_gene: NA; abundance: NA; j_gene: TRBJ2-7
CDR3nt: TGCAGCGTTACTAGGGGCTATGGCTACACCTTC; CDR3aa: CSVTRGYGYTF; v_gene: TRBV29-1; d_gene: NA; abundance: few; j_gene: TRBJ1-2
CDR3nt: TGTGCCAACAGTCTCCGGGACCAAGAGGCCCAGTACTTC; CDR3aa: CANSLRDQEAQYF; v_gene: TRBV11-3; d_gene: NA; abundance: few; j_gene: TRBJ2-5
CDR3nt: TGCAGCGTGAGGGTTTCTAGTTCGGGGGCTAACATCCTGACTTTT; CDR3aa: CSVRVSSSGANILTF; v_gene: TRBV29-1; d_gene: NA; abundance: NA; j_gene: TRBJ2-6
CDR3nt: TGTGCCAGCAGTTACGGCGGTCAGGTGTCCACTGAAGCTTTCTTT; CDR3aa: CASSYGGQVSTEAFF; v_gene: TRBV6-5; d_gene: NA; abundance: medium-sized; j_gene: TRBJ1-1
CDR3nt: TGTGGCAGCAGCTATACTAGTGACACCGGGGGGTTGTTTTTT; CDR3aa: CGSSYTSDTGGLFF; v_gene: TRBV11-1; d_gene: TRBD2; abundance: NA; j_gene: TRBJ2-2
CDR3nt: TGCAGCGTTGACTTTGCGGGAGGGCCGAGTCTATACAATGAGCAGTTCTTC; CDR3aa: CSVDFAGGPSLYNEQFF; v_gene: TRBV29-1; d_gene: TRBD2; abundance: NA; j_gene: TRBJ2-1
CDR3nt: TGTGCCAGCAGTTACAAGGGGGGGTGGGAGTTGTTTTTT; CDR3aa: CASSYKGGWELFF; v_gene: TRBV6-5; d_gene: NA; abundance: NA; j_gene: TRBJ2-2
CDR3nt: TGCAATGCTAGAGACGTACAGGCCTACGAGCAGTACTTC; CDR3aa: CNARDVQAYEQYF; v_gene: TRBV20-1; d_gene: NA; abundance: NA; j_gene: TRBJ2-7
CDR3nt: TGCGCCAGCAGCTTGGAGGCTAGAACCAACACAGATACGCAGTATTTT; CDR3aa: CASSLEARTNTDTQYF; v_gene: TRBV5-1; d_gene: NA; abundance: few; j_gene: TRBJ2-3
CDR3nt: TGCAGTTCACTAGTCACCGGGACCTACGAGCAGTACTTC; CDR3aa: CSSLVTGTYEQYF; v_gene: TRBV20-1; d_gene: NA; abundance: NA; j_gene: TRBJ2-7
CDR3nt: TGTGCCAGCAGGCGCCAGGGGTCAGACGCTAATGAAAAACTGTTTTTT; CDR3aa: CASRRQGSDANEKLFF; v_gene: TRBV6-6; d_gene: NA; abundance: NA; j_gene: TRBJ1-4
CDR3nt: TGTGCCAGCAGTTTTGGCGGGAGAGGCCATGAGCGGTTCTTC; CDR3aa: CASSFGGRGHERFF; v_gene: TRBV12-3/TRBV12-4; d_gene: TRBD2; abundance: NA; j_gene: TRBJ2-1
CDR3nt: TGCAGTGCACCTGCCTCACCTATGATCACAAATACGCAGTATTTT; CDR3aa: CSAPASPMITNTQYF; v_gene: TRBV20-1; d_gene: NA; abundance: NA; j_gene: TRBJ2-3
CDR3nt: TGTGCCAGCAGACGAAGCGGGAGGGGGGTCGCCGGGGAGCTGTTTTTT; CDR3aa: CASRRSGRGVAGELFF; v_gene: TRBV12-3/TRBV12-4; d_gene: TRBD2; abundance: many; j_gene: TRBJ2-2
CDR3nt: TGTATCAGCAGTTTACAGGATATCTATGGCTACACCTTC; CDR3aa: CISSLQDIYGYTF; v_gene: TRBV6-6; d_gene: NA; abundance: NA; j_gene: TRBJ1-2
CDR3nt: TGTGCCAGCAGTAAGCCGGCCCTGAACACTGAAGCTTTCTTT; CDR3aa: CASSKPALNTEAFF; v_gene: TRBV6-6; d_gene: NA; abundance: medium-sized; j_gene: TRBJ1-1
CDR3nt: TGCAGTGCTAGCCGGACAGGGAACAGCGGGGAGCTGTTATTT; CDR3aa: CSASRTGNSGELLF; v_gene: TRBV20-1; d_gene: NA; abundance: NA; j_gene: TRBJ2-2
CDR3nt: TGCAGCGGTGGTGGTGTTACGCACTATTTT; CDR3aa: CSGGGVTHYF; v_gene: TRBV29-1; d_gene: NA; abundance: NA; j_gene: TRBJ2-3
CDR3nt: TGTGCCAGCAGTTTATGGGAGAACACTGAAGCTTTCTTT; CDR3aa: CASSLWENTEAFF; v_gene: TRBV11-3; d_gene: NA; abundance: once; j_gene: TRBJ1-1
CDR3nt: TGTGCATTTATCGGGAGTAGCACAGATAAGCAGTATTTT; CDR3aa: CAFIGSSTDKQYF; v_gene: TRBV6-2/TRBV6-3; d_gene: NA; abundance: NA; j_gene: TRBJ2-3
CDR3nt: TGCAACGCTAGTAAGCCCGGACTAGCGGGAGTGAGGGTCTACAATGAGCAGTTCTTC; CDR3aa: CNASKPGLAGVRVYNEQFF; v_gene: TRBV20-1; d_gene: TRBD2; abundance: NA; j_gene: TRBJ2-1
CDR3nt: TGTGCCAGCAGCCAACAGACTCCCGCAGATTCGCAGCATTTT; CDR3aa: CASSQQTPADSQHF; v_gene: TRBV5-4; d_gene: NA; abundance: NA; j_gene: TRBJ1-5
CDR3nt: TGCAGCGTCGAGCCCCGCCGGGCTCGAGACAATGCGCAGTTCTTC; CDR3aa: CSVEPRRARDNAQFF; v_gene: TRBV29-1; d_gene: NA; abundance: NA; j_gene: TRBJ2-1
CDR3nt: TGTGCCAGTAGTTACTCGAGGCGGAAGACGGACGAGCGGTACTTC; CDR3aa: CASSYSRRKTDERYF; v_gene: TRBV6-5; d_gene: NA; abundance: NA; j_gene: TRBJ2-7
CDR3nt: TGTGTTAGCAGCTTAGCGCCGGGGGCTGGAGCTTTCTTT; CDR3aa: CVSSLAPGAGAFF; v_gene: TRBV11-1; d_gene: NA; abundance: NA; j_gene: TRBJ1-1
CDR3nt: TGTGCCAGCAGTTGCTCCATTAGCGGGAGTCTTTTTAGTATCGAGACCCAGTACTTC; CDR3aa: CASSCSISGSLFSIETQYF; v_gene: TRBV6-5; d_gene: TRBD2; abundance: NA; j_gene: TRBJ2-5
CDR3nt: TGCAATACTAGAGATCTCTCGGAAAACCATGGCTACACCTTC; CDR3aa: CNTRDLSENHGYTF; v_gene: TRBV20-1; d_gene: NA; abundance: few; j_gene: TRBJ1-2
CDR3nt: TGTGCCAGCAGTGCCTCTAGCGGGAGTAGCAATGAGCAGTTCTTC; CDR3aa: CASSASSGSSNEQFF; v_gene: TRBV6-1; d_gene: TRBD2; abundance: few; j_gene: TRBJ2-1
CDR3nt: TGTGCCAGCCTACGGACAGCCTCCTACAATGAGCAGTTCTTC; CDR3aa: CASLRTASYNEQFF; v_gene: TRBV6-2/TRBV6-3; d_gene: NA; abundance: few; j_gene: TRBJ2-1
CDR3nt: TGTGCCCGCAACCTACAGGGGCGTACTGAAGCTTTCTTC; CDR3aa: CARNLQGRTEAFF; v_gene: TRBV12-3/TRBV12-4; d_gene: TRBD1; abundance: NA; j_gene: TRBJ1-1
CDR3nt: TGTGCTAGTGGTTTGGTACGAGGCAGGGGGCGCCTTGGCTACACCTTC; CDR3aa: CASGLVRGRGRLGYTF; v_gene: TRBV12-5; d_gene: TRBD1; abundance: many; j_gene: TRBJ1-2
CDR3nt: TGTGCCAGCAGCCCTCGGACCGGGACAGGGCGGACTGAAGCTTTCTTT; CDR3aa: CASSPRTGTGRTEAFF; v_gene: TRBV7-8; d_gene: TRBD1; abundance: many; j_gene: TRBJ1-1
CDR3nt: TGTGCCAGCAGTTTCCTTCAGCGGGATCACAATGAGCGGTTCTTC; CDR3aa: CASSFLQRDHNERFF; v_gene: TRBV12-3/TRBV12-4; d_gene: TRBD2; abundance: once; j_gene: TRBJ2-1
CDR3nt: TGCAGCGTTGCGAGACAGCAGCACAAGTACGAGCAGTACTTC; CDR3aa: CSVARQQHKYEQYF; v_gene: TRBV29-1; d_gene: NA; abundance: NA; j_gene: TRBJ2-7
CDR3nt: TGCAGTGCTAGAGCCAGGGGGTCCCAAGAGAAACAGTACTTC; CDR3aa: CSARARGSQEKQYF; v_gene: TRBV20-1; d_gene: TRBD1; abundance: few; j_gene: TRBJ2-5
CDR3nt: TGCAATGGCACGGGCCCGCCTCAGGATACGCAGTATTTT; CDR3aa: CNGTGPPQDTQYF; v_gene: TRBV20-1; d_gene: NA; abundance: NA; j_gene: TRBJ2-3
CDR3nt: TGCAGTGCTCTACGGGAGACCTACAGTGAACAGTTCTTC; CDR3aa: CSALRETYSEQFF; v_gene: TRBV20-1; d_gene: NA; abundance: NA; j_gene: TRBJ2-1
CDR3nt: TGCAGGGTTAGACAGGGGGCTGAAAAACTGTTTTTT; CDR3aa: CRVRQGAEKLFF; v_gene: TRBV20-1; d_gene: TRBD1; abundance: NA; j_gene: TRBJ1-4
CDR3nt: TGTACCAGCATTTACAGCCGGGACAGTGGGCAGTACTTC; CDR3aa: CTSIYSRDSGQYF; v_gene: TRBV6-5; d_gene: TRBD1; abundance: NA; j_gene: TRBJ2-7
CDR3nt: TGCAGTGTTGAAGGGCCGACTAGCGATCCGTACAATGGGCAGTTCTTC; CDR3aa: CSVEGPTSDPYNGQFF; v_gene: TRBV29-1; d_gene: TRBD2; abundance: NA; j_gene: TRBJ2-1
CDR3nt: TGTGCCAGCGGTAAGACCGCCGGCTCTGGAAACACCATATATTTT; CDR3aa: CASGKTAGSGNTIYF; v_gene: TRBV6-1; d_gene: NA; abundance: NA; j_gene: TRBJ1-3
CDR3nt: TGCAGTGCTAGCACCGGACTAGCGGGAGGGCCGGATCACTACGAGCAGTGCTTC; CDR3aa: CSASTGLAGGPDHYEQCF; v_gene: TRBV20-1; d_gene: TRBD2; abundance: NA; j_gene: TRBJ2-7
CDR3nt: TGCAGCGCCTCGGCAGAGGGGGACACCGAAACTTTCTTT; CDR3aa: CSASAEGDTETFF; v_gene: TRBV29-1; d_gene: NA; abundance: NA; j_gene: TRBJ1-1
CDR3nt: TGCAGTGCTTCCCACCGTGGGAGAACCTACAATAAGCAGTTCTTC; CDR3aa: CSASHRGRTYNKQFF; v_gene: TRBV20-1; d_gene: NA; abundance: once; j_gene: TRBJ2-1